These T cell receptor beta chains were read from a single sample in a study of cytomegalovirus exposure and HLA in healthy donors. Method: immunoSEQ multiplex PCR; TCRdb's copy keeps in-frame clones and lacks some. The table has hundreds of thousands of clones, around 90% seen once. The sample taken for sequencing was PBMCs. All receptors derive from a woman between 18 and 29 years old in good health and CMV-seronegative. CDR3s include the opening cysteine and the closing phenylalanine or tryptophan. A D gene is named only where the DNA matches it firmly. A clone size is listed for some rows: how often the clone was seen (once, few, many), or a class if it is expanded.

clone size,J gene,D gene,V gene,CDR3 DNA,CDR3 protein
.,TRBJ2-5,TRBD2,TRBV5-6,TGTGCCAGCAGCTTGAATAGCGGGGGCCCAGAGACCCAGTACTTC,CASSLNSGGPETQYF
once,TRBJ1-3,.,TRBV9,TGTGCCAGCAGCGTAGGACTAGGGGATTTCTCTGGAAACACCATATATTTT,CASSVGLGDFSGNTIYF
.,TRBJ1-6,.,TRBV9,TGTGCCAGCAGCCAGACAGGAGGTGATTCACCCCTCCACTTT,CASSQTGGDSPLHF
.,TRBJ1-2,.,TRBV7-3,TGTGCCAGCAGCTCCGACAGTGATGGCTACACCTTC,CASSSDSDGYTF
.,TRBJ2-1,TRBD1,TRBV12-5,TGTGCTAGTGGTTTGAACCCTACCGGGACAGCGTTAAGTGAGCAGTTCTTC,CASGLNPTGTALSEQFF
.,TRBJ2-1,TRBD1,TRBV5-1,TGCGCCAGCACCCGGGACAGGGCCTACAATGAGCAGTTCTTC,CASTRDRAYNEQFF
once,TRBJ2-3,TRBD1,TRBV9,TGTGCCAGCAGCACCCGGACAGGGTTCGCAGATACGCAGTATTTT,CASSTRTGFADTQYF
.,TRBJ2-7,.,TRBV4-2,TGTGCCAGCAGCCCCTTTCCCGCCTACGAGCAGTACTTC,CASSPFPAYEQYF
.,TRBJ2-2,.,TRBV18,TGTGCCAGCTCACCGGAGGGGTCGGGGACCGGGGAGCTGTTTTTT,CASSPEGSGTGELFF
.,TRBJ1-1,TRBD1,TRBV6-6,TGTGCCAGCAGTTACCCCCGACAGGGTGAAGCTTTCTTT,CASSYPRQGEAFF
.,TRBJ2-1,TRBD2,TRBV18,TGTGCCAGCTCACCACTGGGGACGGGGGGGTACAATGAGCAGTTCTTC,CASSPLGTGGYNEQFF
.,TRBJ1-3,TRBD1,TRBV9,TGTGCCAGCAGCGTAGAGGCAGGGGGCCTACCGAGCTCTGGAAACACCATATATTTT,CASSVEAGGLPSSGNTIYF
.,TRBJ2-7,.,TRBV10-2,TGCGCCAGCAGTCCTGCCTACGAGCAGTACTTC,CASSPAYEQYF
.,TRBJ2-1,.,TRBV5-1,TGCGCCAGCAGCCCGTCGGGTGTTTACAATGAGCAGTTCTTC,CASSPSGVYNEQFF
.,TRBJ2-1,.,TRBV6-4,TGTGCCAGCAGTGAGATTTTTACAGGCTCCGATGAGCAGTTCTTC,CASSEIFTGSDEQFF
.,TRBJ1-2,.,TRBV2,TGTGCCAGCAGACCCCTTTACTTCAGGGAAAACTATGGCTACACCTTC,CASRPLYFRENYGYTF
.,TRBJ2-2,TRBD2,TRBV15,TGTGCCACCAGCAACGGGGGGGCAGGGGAGCTGTTTTTT,CATSNGGAGELFF
.,TRBJ1-1,.,TRBV6-4,TGTGCCAGGAGGAACACTGAAGCTTTCTTT,CARRNTEAFF
once,TRBJ1-4,.,TRBV7-8,TGTGCCAGCAGCGGCCTTCATCACCCTAATGAAAAACTGTTTTTT,CASSGLHHPNEKLFF
once,TRBJ2-3,TRBD1,TRBV9,TGTGCCAGCAGCACCCGGGACAGTTTCACAGATACGCAGTATTTT,CASSTRDSFTDTQYF